This is a list of T cell receptor beta chains from one sample in a study of blood T cell repertoires in COVID-19. The protocol was immunoSEQ multiplex PCR, while the TCRdb copy is restricted to in-frame clones and leaves out a portion. The sample records approximately 270,000 clones, roughly 84% being singletons. The sample comprised peripheral blood. These receptors all come from a human donor with COVID-19, enrolled during active disease. The donor label of this sample is uncertain. CDR3s leave out the opening cysteine and the closing phenylalanine or tryptophan. Fields, in order: D gene, V gene, J gene, CDR3 protein. D genes are given only for firm matches.

TRBD1	TRBV28	TRBJ1-4	ASETGGRGNEKLF
.	TRBV10-3	TRBJ1-1	AISGSMNTEAF
TRBD2	TRBV2	TRBJ2-3	AYRTSGRPTDTQY
.	TRBV3-1/TRBV3-2	TRBJ1-2	ASSQDSREGGYT
.	TRBV28	TRBJ1-1	ASSFRERGTEAF
TRBD1	TRBV19	TRBJ1-6	ASSEGQGTASPLH
.	TRBV21-1	TRBJ1-6	ATNRHSDNSPLH
TRBD2	TRBV11-3	TRBJ2-3	ASSRTSVSTDTQY
TRBD1	TRBV28	TRBJ1-4	ASVQGQINEKLF
TRBD2	TRBV5-4	TRBJ2-7	ASSPLGGVEEQY
.	TRBV2	TRBJ2-1	ASSEVLSSYNEQF
TRBD2	TRBV28	TRBJ2-5	ASSLAGLDISQETQY
TRBD2	TRBV28	TRBJ2-1	ASSFPSGRASREQF
.	TRBV5-1	TRBJ2-7	ASSLGLVRPYEQY
TRBD1	TRBV11-2	TRBJ1-4	ASSPLDRGREKLF
.	TRBV3-1/TRBV3-2	TRBJ1-5	ASSQADQPQH
TRBD1	TRBV29-1	TRBJ1-1	SVDRGDTEAF
TRBD2	TRBV6-5	TRBJ2-3	ASSRLAGDTDTQY
TRBD2	TRBV7-2	TRBJ2-1	ASSLSGGSRNEQF
.	TRBV15	TRBJ2-1	ATSSVISGSSYNEQF
.	TRBV28	TRBJ1-2	ATRGGGGYT
.	TRBV19	TRBJ1-5	ASSWGLAPQH
.	TRBV28	TRBJ2-5	ASSYGSPGETQY
TRBD1	TRBV19	TRBJ2-2	ASKRQGVDTGELF
.	TRBV6-5	TRBJ2-2	ASNGGSNTGELF
TRBD1	TRBV28	TRBJ1-2	ASSPRTGTNYGYT
TRBD1	TRBV9	TRBJ1-2	ASSVEGDRVGGYT
TRBD2	TRBV4-3	TRBJ2-3	ASSQELAGVPDTQY
.	TRBV5-5	TRBJ1-1	ASSGQMFTEAF
TRBD1	TRBV29-1	TRBJ1-3	SVSDRVGNTIY
TRBD2	TRBV9	TRBJ2-7	ASSVLAGDTEQY
.	TRBV2	TRBJ1-4	ASTIQGLMEKLF
TRBD1	TRBV3-1/TRBV3-2	TRBJ1-3	ASSPTGDSGNTIY
TRBD1	TRBV5-1	TRBJ2-7	ASSSGQGAYEQY
TRBD2	TRBV30	TRBJ2-3	AWTSGSPDTQY
.	TRBV18	TRBJ2-2	ASSPSQAHTGELF
TRBD1	TRBV28	TRBJ1-2	ASRPQGEIGGYT
TRBD1	TRBV6-5	TRBJ2-1	ASSSGQAPNEQF
.	TRBV27	TRBJ1-1	ASSFQGPGREAF
TRBD1	TRBV9	TRBJ1-4	ASSLGTESNEKLF
.	TRBV15	TRBJ1-1	ATSRNFDAGLEAF
.	TRBV4-3	TRBJ1-1	ASSRGDDGEAF
.	TRBV28	TRBJ1-5	ASSQAGQPQH
TRBD1	TRBV19	TRBJ1-1	ASHSDHRGGDTEAF
.	TRBV14	TRBJ2-2	ASSQLGRGTGELF
TRBD2	TRBV5-1	TRBJ2-1	ASSWPSGRGNEQF
TRBD1	TRBV3-1/TRBV3-2	TRBJ1-2	ASSRSRGQLNYGYT
TRBD2	TRBV27	TRBJ2-5	ASSWSSGSGGETQY
.	TRBV7-2	TRBJ1-2	ASSLVSGENYGYT
TRBD1	TRBV18	TRBJ1-6	ASSPGLVRDSNSPLH
TRBD1	TRBV5-1	TRBJ1-2	ASSLIEQGAGYT
.	TRBV28	TRBJ1-6	ASSPPKGEGSPLH